The entry below gives a single T cell receptor (beta chain) sequence along with its context. The V and J ends lost 5 bases and 3 bases, in that order; junction bases with no gene match: 6. The germline V gene encodes CDR1 SGHTA and CDR2 FQGTGA. The CDR3 contains 15 residues. These data originate in a study of blood T cell repertoires in COVID-19. Study context: Sample material is recorded as cDNA or gDNA derived from T cells, B-cell-depleted T cells, or PBMCs.

Seattle patients were enrolled while actively infected and followed longitudinally. Authors' processing steps: Estimation of nucleated cell counts was performed using reference gene primer amplification. Clones were read by immunoSEQ multiplex PCR, and TCRdb kept only the in-frame ones, dropping some. V and J calls and clone size are those listed in that table; D and trimming were worked out from the DNA. The sample gives about 260,000 clones, more than 85% of which show up once; around 2.6% is in the top ten. This rearrangement joins TRBV7-3 to TRBJ2-1; 8 nucleotides match TRBD1. This sequence was found in a person aged 18 to 30 with COVID-19, enrolled during active disease. The sequencing sample was made of peripheral blood. CDR3 sequence reads: CASSMFGQGYNEQFF. CDR3 in DNA: TGTGCCAGCAGCATGTTCGGACAGGGCTACAATGAGCAGTTCTTC.